These 30 T cell receptor beta chains were all obtained from the same sample, sequenced in a study of T cells in Graves' hyperthyroidism and ophthalmopathy. Using RNA transcripts as the source, TCR beta CDR3 regions were amplified. First-round RT-PCR of the TCR CDR3 relied on the HTBI primer set. TCRdb re-analysed the multiplex PCR reads in MiXCR, keeping a single row per CDR3 protein. The repertoire includes 500,000 to 650,000 distinct CDR3 sequences, roughly 18% of them detected once, and approximately 16% sits in the top ten. Sequencing was done on a sample of blood. These receptors came from a woman under 30 with Graves' ophthalmopathy.

This clonotype was counted only a few times. The rearrangement joins TRBV9 to TRBJ1-1, with no clear D. The CDR3 runs 15 residues. Germline V gene data show CDR1 as SGDLS and CDR2 as YYNGEE. V lost 4 bases and J lost 3, with 16 bases in between. CDR3 in DNA: TGTGCCAGCAGCCAATTCGTAAGTGAATACACTGAAGCTTTCTTT. It yields the protein CASSQFVSEYTEAFF.

In its sample, this clonotype was seen many times. The chain combines TRBV5-6 with TRBJ1-1, with D perhaps TRBD1 (5 bases). The CDR3 loop spans 12 amino acids. V was pared by 3 bases and J by 7 bases, with 10 bases between. Looked up from germline, CDR1 is SGHDT and CDR2 is YYEEEE. The CDR3 DNA reads TGTGCCAGCAGCTGGGACGGCCTTGAAGCTTTCTTT. As protein: CASSWDGLEAFF.

The chain has TRBV9 and TRBJ2-3, with 10 bases lining up with TRBD1. Trimming cost V 3 bases and J 4 bases; bases outside gene matches: 2. Germline V gene sequence: CDR1 SGDLS, CDR2 YYNGEE. The CDR3 extends over 14 amino acids. Here the CDR3 reads CASSADRGPDTQYF. CDR3 sequence (DNA): TGTGCCAGCAGCGCTGACAGGGGGCCAGATACGCAGTATTTT.

The chain recombines TRBV20-1 with TRBJ1-5, with D tentatively TRBD1 (5 bases). Trimming took off 3 bases at V and 4 bases at J, with 10 bases between the two ends. Germline CDR1 is DFQATT and CDR2 is SNEGSKA (reference sequence). The CDR3 covers 13 residues. Here the CDR3 DNA reads TGCAGTGCTAGCTTCGACAGAAATCAGCCCCAGCATTTT. It is translated as CSASFDRNQPQHF.

A few counts support this clonotype. The chain links TRBV6-4 to TRBJ2-2; a possible D gene is TRBD1 (6 bases). The germline CDR1 and CDR2 sequences are MRHNA and SNTAGT. Trimming pared 3 bases from V and 0 bases from J, leaving 11 bases between. CDR3 length: 16 amino acids. The CDR3 sequence: CASSEAPGANTGELFF. The CDR3 coding sequence is TGTGCCAGCAGTGAAGCGCCAGGGGCGAACACCGGGGAGCTGTTTTTT.

This clonotype was seen ten or more times. The CDR3 loop reads CASSYEFGGRNEQFF. CDR3 sequence (DNA): TGTGCCAGCAGTTACGAATTCGGGGGACGGAATGAGCAGTTCTTC. The genes are TRBV6-1 and TRBJ2-1; a weak D match, TRBD2 (6 bases). The CDR3 runs 15 residues. Trimming cost V 5 bases and J 7 bases, with 18 bases left between them. CDR1 and CDR2 from the germline V gene are MNHNS and SASEGT.

J is TRBJ2-7 and V is TRBV20-1; no definite D call. The V end lost 0 bases, the J end lost 2 bases, and 11 bases lay between the germline ends. The germline CDR1 and CDR2 sequences are DFQATT and SNEGSKA (reference sequence). The CDR3 totals 14 residues. CDR3: CSARDHSSTYEQYF. The CDR3 DNA is TGCAGTGCTAGAGACCACAGCTCGACCTACGAGCAGTACTTC.

This clonotype was detected ten times or more. The chain employs TRBV7-3 and TRBJ2-7; the D gene is possibly TRBD1 (5 bases). V lost 3 bases and J lost 3, with 9 bases in between. CDR3 length: 13 amino acids. Germline V CDR1 and CDR2: SGHTA, FQGTGA. For the CDR3, the DNA is TGTGCCAGCAGCTTGACGACAGACTACGAGCAGTACTTC. Its translation is CASSLTTDYEQYF.

This clonotype was observed many times. The CDR3 nucleotides are TGCAGCGTTGGCAGGGGAATAGAAGCTTTCTTT. Translated: CSVGRGIEAFF. V and J are TRBV29-1 and TRBJ1-1; possibly TRBD1 for D (6 bases). Germline CDR1 and CDR2: SQVTM and ANQGSEA. The V and J ends lost 4 bases and 8 bases respectively, with 11 bases between them. The CDR3 runs to 11 residues.

V is TRBV20-1 and J is TRBJ2-7; D uncertain. Trimming pared 1 base from V and 1 base from J, leaving 20 bases between. Germline V gives CDR1 DFQATT, CDR2 SNEGSKA (reference sequence). The CDR3 is 17 amino acids. The CDR3 region is CSARATVGLTISYEQYF. As DNA, the CDR3 is TGCAGTGCTAGAGCGACTGTGGGTCTCACCATATCCTACGAGCAGTACTTC.

This clonotype was seen more than once but under ten times. The chain uses TRBV5-1 and TRBJ1-1; D possibly corresponds to TRBD1 (5 bases). The length of the CDR3 is 13 residues. Trimming cost V 3 bases and J 3 bases, with 9 bases left between them. The germline CDR1 and CDR2 sequences are SGHRS and YFSETQ. The CDR3 loop reads CASSWGTYTEAFF. In DNA, the CDR3 is TGCGCCAGCAGCTGGGGGACTTACACTGAAGCTTTCTTT.

The CDR3 region is CAVGSGVITEAFF. CDR3 nucleotide sequence: TGTGCCGTGGGGTCGGGGGTGATAACTGAAGCTTTCTTT. The chain joins TRBV19 to TRBJ1-1; a possible D gene is TRBD1 (5 bases). V lost 11 bases and J lost 5, with 18 bases in between. The CDR3 covers 13 residues. Germline loops: CDR1 LNHDA, CDR2 SQIVND (reference sequence).

This clonotype appeared many times. The chain employs TRBV2 and TRBJ1-5; weak D call: TRBD1 (5 bases). This CDR3 comprises 15 residues. V lost 6 bases and J lost 4, with 16 bases in between. Germline V CDR1 and CDR2: SNHLY, FYNNEI. The CDR3 sequence: CASSTAGVGNQPQHF. The CDR3 coding sequence is TGTGCCAGCAGCACTGCGGGGGTAGGAAATCAGCCCCAGCATTTT.

The chain joins TRBV9 to TRBJ2-3, with D possibly matching TRBD2 (6 bases). The CDR3 sequence is 14 residues long. Germline V gene data show CDR1 as SGDLS and CDR2 as YYNGEE. With 0 bases removed from V and 6 bases from J, the gap between germline ends came to 11 bases. The CDR3 reads CASSVATSGDTQYF. The CDR3 nucleotides read TGTGCCAGCAGCGTAGCGACCAGCGGGGATACGCAGTATTTT.

CDR3 DNA sequence: TGCAGCGTTGCGGGACACCTAGCTTCCTACGAGCAGTACTTC. Amino acid sequence: CSVAGHLASYEQYF. This sequence joins TRBV29-1 and TRBJ2-7; D perhaps matches TRBD1 (6 bases). The CDR3 is 14 residues long. Germline CDR1 SQVTM, CDR2 ANQGSEA. The V gene lost 4 bases and the J gene lost 1 base, with 14 bases spanning the gap.

This clonotype has a count of ten or more. The chain has TRBV7-2 and TRBJ2-3; TRBD2 aligns across 8 bases. The CDR3 extends over 15 amino acids. Looked up from germline, CDR1 is SGHTA and CDR2 is FQGNSA. The V gene end was trimmed by 6 bases and the J gene end by 2 bases; junction bases not matched to a gene: 7. CDR3 coding DNA: TGTGCCAGCAGAGTCGGGACTAGGCCCACAGATACGCAGTATTTT. It is translated as CASRVGTRPTDTQYF.

This clonotype has ten or more counts. J is TRBJ2-1 and V is TRBV2; the match to TRBD2 covers 10 bases. This CDR3 comprises 14 residues. V was clipped by 7 bases and J by 7 bases; unmatched bases: 7. The germline gives CDR1 SNHLY, CDR2 FYNNEI. The CDR3 DNA follows: TGTGCCAGCAATAGGGGACTAGCGATAAATGAGCAGTTCTTC. Translation gives CASNRGLAINEQFF.

This clonotype was seen a few times. This rearrangement joins TRBV6-1 to TRBJ2-1; 7 nucleotides line up with TRBD2. CDR3 length equals 15 residues. The trim removed 7 bases at V and 5 bases at J, leaving 11 bases unmatched. Germline V gene data show CDR1 as MNHNS and CDR2 as SASEGT. This CDR3 reads CASTPMGGTNNEQFF. CDR3 nucleotide sequence: TGTGCCAGCACCCCGATGGGGGGGACCAACAATGAGCAGTTCTTC.

This clonotype was detected ten times or more. The V and J genes are TRBV2 and TRBJ2-1, with 10 bases that match TRBD2. CDR1 and CDR2 from the germline V gene are SNHLY and FYNNEI. CDR3 size: 15 residues. Trimming took 2 bases from V and 4 from J; bases not matched to a gene: 2. This CDR3 is CASSESGRGYNEQFF. CDR3 nucleotides: TGTGCCAGCAGTGAAAGCGGGAGGGGATACAATGAGCAGTTCTTC. Supplemented by reference TRBV2 and TRBJ2-1, the full variable domain reads EPEVTQTPSHQVTQMGQEVILRCVPISNHLYFYWYRQILGQKVEFLVSFYNNEISEKSEIFDDQFSVERPDGSNFTLKIRSTKLEDSAMYFCASSESGRGYNEQFFGPGTRLTVL.

This chain uses TRBV4-1 with TRBJ2-3, with TRBD2 identical over 10 bases. Per the germline V gene, CDR1 is MGHRA and CDR2 is YSYEKL. With V trimmed by 5 bases and J by 3 bases, 5 bases remained unmatched. This CDR3 is 15 amino acids long. The CDR3 loop is CASSTAGGMTDTQYF. The CDR3 DNA follows: TGCGCCAGCAGCACAGCGGGGGGGATGACAGATACGCAGTATTTT.

CDR3 sequence (DNA): TGCGCCAGCAGTAACACAGGGTACGAGCAGTACTTC. The encoded protein is CASSNTGYEQYF. The chain recombines TRBV5-1 with TRBJ2-7; TRBD1 is a possible D gene (6 bases). V shed 5 bases and J shed 4 bases, with 10 bases lying between them. Germline V CDR1 and CDR2: SGHRS, YFSETQ. CDR3 length: 12 amino acids.

Many counts were recorded for this clonotype. The V call is TRBV28, the J call TRBJ1-2; D call uncertain. CDR3 length: 15 amino acids. V lost 8 bases, J lost 7 bases, and 23 bases lay in between. The germline V gene has CDR1 MDHEN and CDR2 SYDVKM. CDR3 region: CASCPTYGVLSGYTF. The CDR3 bases are TGTGCCAGCTGTCCTACCTACGGGGTTTTAAGTGGCTACACCTTC.

The chain uses TRBV6-5 and TRBJ1-1, with D possibly being TRBD1 (5 bases). The CDR3 contains 15 residues. CDR1 and CDR2 (germline): MNHEY, SVGAGI. V shed 1 base and J shed 1 base, with 10 bases lying between them. The CDR3 DNA reads TGTGCCAGCAGTTACTTCGGTGGGGGGAACACTGAAGCTTTCTTT. Translation gives CASSYFGGGNTEAFF.

This clonotype was counted many times. The chain joins TRBV10-3 to TRBJ1-1; D gene unclear. Germline CDR1 is ENHRY and CDR2 is SYGVKD. This CDR3 region has 14 residues. Trimming removed 7 bases from V and 2 bases from J, with 14 bases in between. CDR3 nucleotides: TGTGCCATCAACTCCCGTGGACGTAACACTGAAGCTTTCTTT. This encodes CAINSRGRNTEAFF.

In this sample, this clonotype turned up many times. V gene TRBV18 combines with J gene TRBJ1-6; D unclear. CDR3 length: 13 residues. Germline V lookup: CDR1 KGHSH, CDR2 LQKENI. The ends were cut back, 3 bases at V and 7 bases at J, with 7 bases in the middle. CDR3 nucleotide sequence: TGTGCCAGCTCACCTCCCACGAATTCACCCCTCCACTTT. Its protein is CASSPPTNSPLHF.

There are a few counts of this clonotype. V is TRBV12-5 and J is TRBJ2-3, with TRBD2 matching over 8 bases. Germline V lookup: CDR1 LGHNT, CDR2 FRNRAP. The CDR3 loop spans 14 amino acids. V lost 7 bases, J lost 2 bases, and 5 bases stayed unmatched. The CDR3 region has the DNA TGTGCTAGTGCCAATAGCGGGGCCACAGATACGCAGTATTTT. This encodes CASANSGATDTQYF.

The table lists this clonotype with many counts. The chain recombines TRBV2 with TRBJ2-3; D may be TRBD2 (6 bases). CDR3 size: 15 residues. Germline V gene data show CDR1 as SNHLY and CDR2 as FYNNEI. With 6 bases removed from V and 0 bases from J, the gap between germline ends came to 13 bases. In DNA form, the CDR3 reads TGTGCCAGCAGAAAGGGACTTCGGAGCACAGATACGCAGTATTTT. It codes for CASRKGLRSTDTQYF.

As for this clonotype: One end of the junction fails to match germline, which may point to a read error. This chain links TRBV14 with TRBJ2-1, with 11 bases identical to TRBD1. This CDR3 has 15 amino acids. From germline, CDR1 is SGHDN and CDR2 FVKESK. The DNA of the CDR3 is TGTGCCAACAGCCCCCCGGACAGGGGGCACAGTGAGCAGTTCTTC. Translating it yields CANSPPDRGHSEQFF.

The table lists this clonotype with many counts. V gene TRBV27 combines with J gene TRBJ2-7; D uncertain. This CDR3 has 14 residues. The V end was cut by 2 bases, the J end by 3 bases, with 11 bases between. Germline CDR1 reads MNHEY; CDR2 reads SMNVEV (reference sequence). The CDR3 region has the DNA TGTGCCAGCAGTTTAAAAGATTCCCTCTACGAGCAGTACTTC. It yields the protein CASSLKDSLYEQYF.

This clonotype was seen repeatedly, ten times or more. V and J are TRBV20-1 and TRBJ2-2, with no clear D. The CDR3 spans 17 residues. Germline lookup yields CDR1 DFQATT and CDR2 SNEGSKA (reference sequence). V lost 2 bases, J lost 5 bases, and 21 bases lay in between. CDR3 loop: CSARPLKTSLGTGELFF. As DNA, the CDR3 is TGCAGTGCTAGACCCCTCAAAACTTCGTTGGGGACCGGGGAGCTGTTTTTT.